This is a list of T cell receptor beta chains from one sample in a study of T cell repertoires in cytomegalovirus infection. MiXCR was run by TCRdb on the reads, yielding one entry per CDR3 protein. There are roughly 920,000 distinct CDR3 sequences in the sample; around 30% occur only once, and roughly an eighth lies in the top ten. The antigens of these receptors remain unknown. This specimen consisted of cultured CD8+ T cells from PBMCs, obtained from culture after CMV antigen stimulation. These receptors were obtained from a human donor in good health (CMV status not recorded). Some clones in this sample may be carry-over from other donors' samples. Both conserved end residues are part of each CDR3. D genes are given only for firm matches. Size is omitted from some rows. Given values are once, few, many or a class for expanded clones.

CDR3 protein | CDR3 DNA | clone size | J gene | V gene | D gene
CASSSGVEGYNEQFF | TGTGCCAGCAGTTCGGGGGTAGAGGGCTACAATGAGCAGTTCTTC | few | TRBJ2-1 | TRBV6-5 | -
CASSSWASPGTGELFF | TGTGCCAGCAGCTCGTGGGCATCCCCGGGCACCGGGGAGCTGTTTTTT | - | TRBJ2-2 | TRBV7-2 | -
CASSPSGGRHNEQFF | TGTGCCAGCAGCCCTAGCGGGGGTCGCCACAATGAGCAGTTCTTC | few | TRBJ2-1 | TRBV7-8 | TRBD2
CASSFSGTASDTQYF | TGTGCCAGCAGCTTCTCCGGGACCGCATCAGATACGCAGTATTTT | - | TRBJ2-3 | TRBV5-8 | -
CSARYSGTSGGYSSYNEQFF | TGCAGTGCTAGGTATTCCGGGACTAGCGGGGGCTATAGCTCCTACAATGAGCAGTTCTTC | - | TRBJ2-1 | TRBV20-1 | TRBD2
CASSQVSTLMNTEAFF | TGTGCCAGCAGCCAAGTAAGCACTCTGATGAACACTGAAGCTTTCTTT | - | TRBJ1-1 | TRBV4-2 | -
CASSFTGTQGHEQYF | TGTGCCAGCAGTTTTACCGGAACCCAAGGTCACGAGCAGTACTTC | once | TRBJ2-7 | TRBV6-6 | -
CASSLRQVRDEKLFF | TGTGCCAGCAGCTTAAGACAGGTCAGGGATGAAAAACTGTTTTTT | few | TRBJ1-4 | TRBV7-9 | -
CASSLGPGQGKETQYF | TGTGCCAGCAGCTTAGGACCGGGACAGGGGAAAGAGACCCAGTACTTC | many | TRBJ2-5 | TRBV7-8 | TRBD1
CASREPGRSTGELFF | TGTGCCAGTAGAGAACCAGGGAGGAGTACCGGGGAGCTGTTTTTT | - | TRBJ2-2 | TRBV19 | -
CSVAGRNQPQHF | TGCAGCGTTGCGGGCAGAAATCAGCCCCAGCATTTT | many | TRBJ1-5 | TRBV29-1 | -
CASSFEGGIYNEQFF | TGTGCCAGCAGCTTCGAAGGGGGCATCTACAATGAGCAGTTCTTC | few | TRBJ2-1 | TRBV7-9 | TRBD1
CASSDAAYSTQYF | TGCGCCAGCAGTGATGCAGCTTATAGCACGCAGTATTTT | few | TRBJ2-3 | TRBV10-1 | -
CASSSPGFSGNTIYF | TGTGCCAGCAGCTCTCCGGGGTTCTCAGGAAACACCATATATTTT | - | TRBJ1-3 | TRBV7-9 | -
CASSPPLGTATYEQYF | TGCGCCAGCAGCCCCCCTCTCGGGACGGCTACCTACGAGCAGTACTTC | - | TRBJ2-7 | TRBV4-1 | -
CASNQETESSYNEQFF | TGCGCCAGCAACCAAGAAACAGAGAGCTCCTACAATGAGCAGTTCTTC | - | TRBJ2-1 | TRBV4-1 | -
CASSYIGPAGEGYTF | TGTGCCAGCAGTTACATCGGGCCTGCAGGGGAAGGCTACACCTTC | - | TRBJ1-2 | TRBV6-2/TRBV6-3 | -
CASSQDSAGAPSNYGYTF | TGCGCCAGCAGCCAAGATTCGGCAGGGGCTCCCTCTAACTATGGCTACACCTTC | - | TRBJ1-2 | TRBV4-1 | -
CASSFAGGDYGYTF | TGTGCCAGCAGCTTCGCAGGGGGGGACTATGGCTACACCTTC | few | TRBJ1-2 | TRBV7-2 | TRBD1
CASSEGTGGYEQYF | TGTGCCAGCAGTGAAGGGACAGGTGGATACGAGCAGTACTTC | - | TRBJ2-7 | TRBV6-1 | TRBD1
CASGSLVEAFF | TGTGCCAGCGGCTCTCTGGTTGAAGCTTTCTTT | - | TRBJ1-1 | TRBV12-3/TRBV12-4 | -
CASSPRDRGKKLFF | TGTGCCAGCAGTCCCCGGGACAGGGGGAAAAAACTGTTTTTT | - | TRBJ1-4 | TRBV28 | TRBD1
CASREGASSYEQYF | TGTGCCAGCAGAGAGGGGGCGTCGTCCTACGAGCAGTACTTC | many | TRBJ2-7 | TRBV7-9 | TRBD1
CASSPSGQYSNQPQHF | TGTGCCAGCAGCCCATCTGGACAGTATAGCAATCAGCCCCAGCATTTT | once | TRBJ1-5 | TRBV3-1 | -
CASSLNDGESTDTQYF | TGTGCCAGCAGCTTAAATGACGGGGAGAGCACAGATACGCAGTATTTT | many | TRBJ2-3 | TRBV7-2 | -
CASSFFPRLAVTGELFF | TGTGCCAGCAGTTTCTTCCCCAGACTAGCGGTCACCGGGGAGCTGTTTTTT | - | TRBJ2-2 | TRBV12-3/TRBV12-4 | TRBD2
CASSLRGFSGYTF | TGTGCCAGCAGTTTACGAGGGTTCTCTGGCTACACCTTC | - | TRBJ1-2 | TRBV12-3/TRBV12-4 | -
CASHTGGAADEQFF | TGTGCCAGCCATACGGGGGGCGCAGCAGATGAGCAGTTCTTC | - | TRBJ2-1 | TRBV4-2 | -
CASPSGVTDTQYF | TGTGCCAGCCCTAGCGGGGTTACAGATACGCAGTATTTT | few | TRBJ2-3 | TRBV2 | TRBD2
CASQTGTFVVSYTF | TGTGCCAGCCAGACCGGGACTTTCGTAGTGAGCTACACCTTC | - | TRBJ1-2 | TRBV2 | -
CASSVQGYSPLHF | TGTGCCAGCAGCGTACAGGGTTACTCACCCCTCCACTTT | - | TRBJ1-6 | TRBV3-1 | -
CASSPDKGDTQYF | TGTGCTAGCAGCCCCGACAAGGGGGATACGCAGTATTTT | - | TRBJ2-3 | TRBV7-7 | -
CASSQGQRGGGTQYF | TGCGCCAGCAGCCAAGGACAGCGGGGGGGGGGGACCCAGTACTTC | - | TRBJ2-5 | TRBV4-3 | TRBD2
CASSFQDTSLFF | TGTGCCAGCAGCTTTCAGGACACCTCGCTGTTCTTC | - | TRBJ2-1 | TRBV7-9 | -
CASTLDYRALKTYEQYF | TGTGCCAGCACCTTGGACTACCGGGCGCTCAAAACCTACGAGCAGTACTTC | - | TRBJ2-7 | TRBV7-6 | -
CSARDGVGYTF | TGCAGTGCTAGAGACGGGGTTGGCTACACCTTC | - | TRBJ1-2 | TRBV20-1 | -
CATSSQLYLNTEAFF | TGTGCCACCAGCAGTCAGTTGTACTTGAACACTGAAGCTTTCTTT | - | TRBJ1-1 | TRBV15 | -
CASSLMRDIFLASYGYTF | TGTGCCAGCAGCTTGATGAGAGACATCTTCCTCGCCTCCTATGGCTACACCTTC | - | TRBJ1-2 | TRBV7-9 | -
CASSFLQGGQPQHF | TGTGCCAGCAGTTTCCTCCAGGGGGGGCAGCCCCAGCATTTT | few | TRBJ1-5 | TRBV27 | TRBD1
CASSQGPGGLGDTQYF | TGCGCCAGCAGCCAAGGGCCCGGGGGGCTTGGAGATACGCAGTATTTT | - | TRBJ2-3 | TRBV4-1 | -
CASNLSGENGYTF | TGTGCCAGCAATCTATCAGGGGAGAATGGCTACACCTTC | - | TRBJ1-2 | TRBV5-6 | -
CASSSLAGGTLYEQYF | TGTGCCAGCAGCAGCCTGGCGGGGGGCACCCTCTACGAGCAGTACTTC | - | TRBJ2-7 | TRBV5-6 | TRBD2
CASSLGIRGLNYGYTF | TGTGCCAGCAGCTTAGGTATCAGGGGCCTTAACTATGGCTACACCTTC | - | TRBJ1-2 | TRBV7-9 | -
CASSLQGHYSNQPQHF | TGTGCCAGCAGTTTACAGGGCCATTATAGCAATCAGCCCCAGCATTTT | - | TRBJ1-5 | TRBV28 | -
CASSSPGQDHYEQYF | TGTGCCAGCAGCTCTCCGGGGCAGGACCACTACGAGCAGTACTTC | - | TRBJ2-7 | TRBV7-9 | -
CASSFRDRGIVTEAFF | TGCGCCAGCAGCTTCCGGGACAGGGGAATTGTGACTGAAGCTTTCTTT | - | TRBJ1-1 | TRBV5-1 | TRBD1
CSAWKSILADGRSEQFF | TGCAGTGCTTGGAAGTCGATTCTAGCGGACGGACGCAGTGAGCAGTTCTTC | - | TRBJ2-1 | TRBV20-1 | TRBD2
CASRGGNYGYTF | TGTGCCAGCAGGGGGGGGAACTATGGCTACACCTTC | - | TRBJ1-2 | TRBV12-3/TRBV12-4 | -
CASSPGVSYEQYF | TGTGCCAGCAGCCCGGGGGTCTCCTACGAGCAGTACTTC | many | TRBJ2-7 | TRBV19 | -
CASSRGGTSGFFTSYEQYF | TGTGCCAGCAGCCGGGGCGGGACTAGCGGCTTCTTCACCTCCTACGAGCAGTACTTC | - | TRBJ2-7 | TRBV11-2 | TRBD2